This T cell receptor (beta chain) came from a study of CD8 T cells in ankylosing spondylitis. General observations from the study: Reportedly, disease-linked clones are significantly enriched in ankylosing spondylitis patients' matched synovial fluid.

As to this clonotype: No antigen is known for it.

TCRdb used MiXCR to reprocess the 5' RACE reads, holding one entry per CDR3 protein. Of some 240,000 distinct CDR3 sequences listed, 15% to 20% are singletons. The CDR3 is made up of 14 amino acids. Trimming pared 6 bases from V and 4 bases from J, leaving 13 bases between. The sequence was collected from a male donor with ankylosing spondylitis or in good health (not recorded which). Sequencing was done on a sample of blood, either unsorted or a sorted T cell fraction (not recorded which). The chain is built from TRBV12-3 or TRBV12-4 and TRBJ1-3; the D is unclear. For the CDR3, the DNA is TGTGCCAGCAGCCCAACCGCGCCGGGAAACACCATATATTTT. It yields the protein CASSPTAPGNTIYF.